This T cell receptor beta chain was found in a study of cytomegalovirus exposure and HLA in healthy donors. Primers for the PCR totalled 60 Vbeta and 13 Jbeta. The table came from immunoSEQ multiplex PCR; TCRdb's copy has only in-frame clones and leaves some out. This table holds fewer than 200,000 clones, around 80% found once. Trimming took 7 bases from V and 7 from J; bases not matched to a gene: 5. This CDR3 contains 13 residues. Germline V gives CDR1 SQVTM, CDR2 ANQGSEA. The source is a woman aged 45 to 65 in good health and CMV-seropositive. Sequenced: PBMCs. V is TRBV29-1 and J is TRBJ2-4; 12 bases are a match to TRBD1. The CDR3 loop reads CSGTGTGGNIQYF. For the CDR3, the DNA is TGCAGCGGAACCGGGACAGGGGGCAACATTCAGTACTTC.